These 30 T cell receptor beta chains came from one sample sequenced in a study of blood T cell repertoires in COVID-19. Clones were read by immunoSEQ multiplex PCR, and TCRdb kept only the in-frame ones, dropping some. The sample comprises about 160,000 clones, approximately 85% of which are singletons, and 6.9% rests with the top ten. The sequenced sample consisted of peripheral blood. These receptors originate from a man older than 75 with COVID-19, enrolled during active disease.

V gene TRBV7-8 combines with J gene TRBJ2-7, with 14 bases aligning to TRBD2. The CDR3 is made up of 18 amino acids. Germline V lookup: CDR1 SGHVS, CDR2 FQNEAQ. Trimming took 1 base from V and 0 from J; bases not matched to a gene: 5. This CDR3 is CASSLGGLAGVSSYEQYF. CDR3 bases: TGTGCCAGCAGCTTAGGGGGACTAGCGGGGGTTTCCTCCTACGAGCAGTACTTC.

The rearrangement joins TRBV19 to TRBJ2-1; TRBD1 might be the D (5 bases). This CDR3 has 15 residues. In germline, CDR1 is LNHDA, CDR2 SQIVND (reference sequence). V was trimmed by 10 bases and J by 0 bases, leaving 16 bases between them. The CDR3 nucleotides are TGTGCCACAAAAGTAGGGGCCAACTCCTACAATGAGCAGTTCTTC. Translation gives CATKVGANSYNEQFF. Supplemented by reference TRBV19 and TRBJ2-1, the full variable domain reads DGGITQSPKYLFRKEGQNVTLSCEQNLNHDAMYWYRQDPGQGLRLIYYSQIVNDFQKGDIAEGYSVSREKKESFPLTVTSAQKNPTAFYLCATKVGANSYNEQFFGPGTRLTVL.

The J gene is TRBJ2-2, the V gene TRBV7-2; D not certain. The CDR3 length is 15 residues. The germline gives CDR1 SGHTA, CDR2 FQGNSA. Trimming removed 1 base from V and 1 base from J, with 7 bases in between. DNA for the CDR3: TGTGCCAGCAGCTTAGGGGCAGGGAACACCGGGGAGCTGTTTTTT. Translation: CASSLGAGNTGELFF.

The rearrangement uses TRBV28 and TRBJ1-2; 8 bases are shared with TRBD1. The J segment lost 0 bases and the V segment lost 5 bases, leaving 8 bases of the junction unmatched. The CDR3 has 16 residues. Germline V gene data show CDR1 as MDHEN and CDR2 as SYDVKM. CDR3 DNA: TGTGCCAGCAGTGCGACAGGGGTCCCTTCTAACTATGGCTACACCTTC. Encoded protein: CASSATGVPSNYGYTF.

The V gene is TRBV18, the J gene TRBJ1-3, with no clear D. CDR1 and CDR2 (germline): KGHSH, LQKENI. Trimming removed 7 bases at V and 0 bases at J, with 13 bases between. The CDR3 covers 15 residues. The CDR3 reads CASYIPTSSGNTIYF. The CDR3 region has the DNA TGTGCCAGCTACATACCCACCAGCTCTGGAAACACCATATATTTT.

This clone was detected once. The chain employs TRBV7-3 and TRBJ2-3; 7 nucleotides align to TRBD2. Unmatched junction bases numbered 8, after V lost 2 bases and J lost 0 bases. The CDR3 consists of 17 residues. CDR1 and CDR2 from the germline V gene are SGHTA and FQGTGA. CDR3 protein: CASSLRRGGASTDTQYF. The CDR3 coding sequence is TGTGCCAGCAGCTTACGACGCGGGGGAGCTAGCACAGATACGCAGTATTTT. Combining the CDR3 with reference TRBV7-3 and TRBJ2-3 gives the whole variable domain GAGVSQTPSNKVTEKGKYVELRCDPISGHTALYWYRQSLGQGPEFLIYFQGTGAADDSGLPNDRFFAVRPEGSVSTLKIQRTERGDSAVYLCASSLRRGGASTDTQYFGPGTRLTVL.

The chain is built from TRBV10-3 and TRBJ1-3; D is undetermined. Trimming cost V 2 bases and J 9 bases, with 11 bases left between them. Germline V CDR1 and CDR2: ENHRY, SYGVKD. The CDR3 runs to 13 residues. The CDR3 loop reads CAISEEVGSTIYF. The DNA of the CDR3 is TGTGCCATCAGTGAGGAGGTCGGGAGCACCATATATTTT.

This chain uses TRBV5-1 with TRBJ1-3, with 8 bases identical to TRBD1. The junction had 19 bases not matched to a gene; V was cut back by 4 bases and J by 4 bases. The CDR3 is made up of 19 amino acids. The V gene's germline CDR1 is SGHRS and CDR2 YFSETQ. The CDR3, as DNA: TGCGCCAGCAGCAGGGACCCGGGACAGGTCCTACTCGGCGGAAACACCATATATTTT. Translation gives CASSRDPGQVLLGGNTIYF.

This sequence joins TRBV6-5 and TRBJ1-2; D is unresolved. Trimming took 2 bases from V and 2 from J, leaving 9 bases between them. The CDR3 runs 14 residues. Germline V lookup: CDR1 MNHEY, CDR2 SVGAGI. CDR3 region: CASSYLAKNYGYTF. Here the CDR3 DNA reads TGTGCCAGCAGTTACCTTGCTAAAAACTATGGCTACACCTTC.

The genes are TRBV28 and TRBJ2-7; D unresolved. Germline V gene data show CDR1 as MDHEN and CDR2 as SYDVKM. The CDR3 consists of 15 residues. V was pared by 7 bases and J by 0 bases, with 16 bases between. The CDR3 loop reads CASTPWAFSSYEQYF. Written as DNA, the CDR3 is TGTGCCAGCACCCCGTGGGCATTCAGCTCCTACGAGCAGTACTTC.

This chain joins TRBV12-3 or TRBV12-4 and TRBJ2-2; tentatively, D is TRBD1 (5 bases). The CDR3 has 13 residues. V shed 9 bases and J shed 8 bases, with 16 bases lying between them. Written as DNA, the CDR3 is TGTGCCAGTCTTCCTGGTGGGGCGGGGGAGCTGTTTTTT. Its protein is CASLPGGAGELFF.

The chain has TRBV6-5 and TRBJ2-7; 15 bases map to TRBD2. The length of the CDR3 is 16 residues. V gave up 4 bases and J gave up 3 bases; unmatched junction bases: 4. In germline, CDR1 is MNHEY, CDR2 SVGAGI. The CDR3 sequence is CASSFGTSGGHYEQYF. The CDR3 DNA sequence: TGTGCCAGCAGTTTCGGGACTAGCGGGGGGCACTACGAGCAGTACTTC.

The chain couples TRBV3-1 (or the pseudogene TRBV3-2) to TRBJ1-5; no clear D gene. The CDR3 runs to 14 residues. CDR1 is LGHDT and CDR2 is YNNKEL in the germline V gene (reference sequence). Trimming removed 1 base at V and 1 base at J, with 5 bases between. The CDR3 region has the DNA TGTGCCAGCAGCCAAGCCACAAGCAATCAGCCCCAGCATTTT. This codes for CASSQATSNQPQHF.

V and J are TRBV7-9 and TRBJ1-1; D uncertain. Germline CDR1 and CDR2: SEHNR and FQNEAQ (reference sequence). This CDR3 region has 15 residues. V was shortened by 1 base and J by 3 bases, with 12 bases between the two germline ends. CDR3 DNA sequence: TGTGCCAGCAGCTTAGAGTCGGGGTTCGACACTGAAGCTTTCTTT. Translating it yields CASSLESGFDTEAFF.

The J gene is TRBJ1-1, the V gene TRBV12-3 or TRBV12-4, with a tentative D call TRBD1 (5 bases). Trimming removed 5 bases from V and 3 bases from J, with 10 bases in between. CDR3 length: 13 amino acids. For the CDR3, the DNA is TGTGCCAGCAGTCTGACAGCAGACACTGAAGCTTTCTTT. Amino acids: CASSLTADTEAFF.

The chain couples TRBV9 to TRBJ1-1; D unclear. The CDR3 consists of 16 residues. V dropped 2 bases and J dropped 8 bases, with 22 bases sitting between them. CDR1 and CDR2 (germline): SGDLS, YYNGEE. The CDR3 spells CASSVDPVGRRTEAFF. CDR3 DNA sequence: TGTGCCAGCAGCGTCGACCCCGTTGGCAGGCGCACAGAAGCTTTCTTT.

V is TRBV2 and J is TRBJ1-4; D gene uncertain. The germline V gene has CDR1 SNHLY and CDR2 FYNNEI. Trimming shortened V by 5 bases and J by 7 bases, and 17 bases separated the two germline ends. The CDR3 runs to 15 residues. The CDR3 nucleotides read TGTGCCAGCAGTTATTCCGGCCGAGGAGGTGAAAAACTGTTTTTT. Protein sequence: CASSYSGRGGEKLFF.

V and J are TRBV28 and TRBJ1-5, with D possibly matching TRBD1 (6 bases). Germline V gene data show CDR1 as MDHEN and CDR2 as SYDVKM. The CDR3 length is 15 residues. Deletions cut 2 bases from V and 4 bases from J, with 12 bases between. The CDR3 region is CASSLAQGGNQPQHF. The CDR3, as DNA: TGTGCCAGCAGTTTAGCACAGGGAGGGAATCAGCCCCAGCATTTT. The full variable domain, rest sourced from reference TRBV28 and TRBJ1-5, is DVKVTQSSRYLVKRTGEKVFLECVQDMDHENMFWYRQDPGLGLRLIYFSYDVKMKEKGDIPEGYSVSREKKERFSLILESASTNQTSMYLCASSLAQGGNQPQHFGDGTRLSIL.

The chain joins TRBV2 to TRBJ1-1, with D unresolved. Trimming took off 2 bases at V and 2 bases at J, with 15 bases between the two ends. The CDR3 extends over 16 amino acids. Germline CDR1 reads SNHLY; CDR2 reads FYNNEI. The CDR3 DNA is TGTGCCAGCAGTGAACGAAGTCCGGGGTCAAACACTGAAGCTTTCTTT. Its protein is CASSERSPGSNTEAFF.

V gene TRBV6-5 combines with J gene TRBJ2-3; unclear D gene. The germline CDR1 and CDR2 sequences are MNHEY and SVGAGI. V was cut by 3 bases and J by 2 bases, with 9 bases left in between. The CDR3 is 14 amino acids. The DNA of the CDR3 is TGTGCCAGCAGTTATCAGGCATCCACAGATACGCAGTATTTT. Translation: CASSYQASTDTQYF.

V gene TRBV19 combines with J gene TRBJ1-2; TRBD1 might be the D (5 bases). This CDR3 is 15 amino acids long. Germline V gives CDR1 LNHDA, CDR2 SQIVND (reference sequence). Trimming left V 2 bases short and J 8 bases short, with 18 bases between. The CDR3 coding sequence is TGTGCCAGTAGTATAACAGGACCAAACGTCCGAGGCTACACCTTC. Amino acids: CASSITGPNVRGYTF.

CDR3 sequence: CASSLGRGLNQPQHF. The CDR3 DNA sequence: TGTGCCAGCAGCTTAGGCAGGGGCCTCAATCAGCCCCAGCATTTT. The chain combines TRBV13 with TRBJ1-5; possible D gene TRBD1, 6 bases. The CDR3 contains 15 residues. Looked up from germline, CDR1 is PRHDT and CDR2 is FYEKMQ (reference sequence). Trimming took off 0 bases at V and 3 bases at J, with 9 bases between the two ends.

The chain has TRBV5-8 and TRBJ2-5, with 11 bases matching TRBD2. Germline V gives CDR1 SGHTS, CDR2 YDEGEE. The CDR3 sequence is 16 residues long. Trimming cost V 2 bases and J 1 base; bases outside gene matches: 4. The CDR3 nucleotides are TGTGCCAGCAGCTTCCGGGGACTAGCGGCCCAAGAGACCCAGTACTTC. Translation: CASSFRGLAAQETQYF.

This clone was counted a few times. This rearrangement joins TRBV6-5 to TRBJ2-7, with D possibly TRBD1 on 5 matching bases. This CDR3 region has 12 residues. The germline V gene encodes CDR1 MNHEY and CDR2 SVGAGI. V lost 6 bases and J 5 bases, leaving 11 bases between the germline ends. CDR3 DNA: TGTGCCAGCAGAGGGGTCGGAAACGAGCAGTACTTC. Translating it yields CASRGVGNEQYF.

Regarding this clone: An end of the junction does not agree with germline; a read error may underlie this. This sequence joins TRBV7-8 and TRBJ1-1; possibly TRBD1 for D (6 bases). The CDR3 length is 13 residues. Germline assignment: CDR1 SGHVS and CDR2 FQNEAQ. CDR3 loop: CASRGKMNTEAFF. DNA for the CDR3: TGTGCGAGCAGGGGCAAGATGAACACTGAAGCTTTCTTT.

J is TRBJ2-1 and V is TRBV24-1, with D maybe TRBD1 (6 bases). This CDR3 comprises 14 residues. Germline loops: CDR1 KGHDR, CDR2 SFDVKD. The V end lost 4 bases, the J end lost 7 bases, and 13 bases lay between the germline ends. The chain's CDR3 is CATSDAGDWNEQFF. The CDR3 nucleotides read TGTGCCACCAGTGACGCAGGGGATTGGAATGAGCAGTTCTTC.

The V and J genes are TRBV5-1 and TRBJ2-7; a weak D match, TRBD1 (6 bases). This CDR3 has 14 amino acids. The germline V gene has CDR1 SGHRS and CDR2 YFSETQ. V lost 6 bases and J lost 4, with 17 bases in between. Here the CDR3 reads CASTLRQGLYEQYF. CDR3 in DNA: TGCGCCAGCACCCTTCGGCAGGGGCTTTACGAGCAGTACTTC.

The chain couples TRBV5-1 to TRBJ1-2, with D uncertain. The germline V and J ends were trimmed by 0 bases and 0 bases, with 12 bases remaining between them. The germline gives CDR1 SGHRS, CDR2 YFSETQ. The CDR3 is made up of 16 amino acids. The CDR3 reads CASSLASVTANYGYTF. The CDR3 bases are TGCGCCAGCAGCTTGGCTTCGGTAACCGCTAACTATGGCTACACCTTC.

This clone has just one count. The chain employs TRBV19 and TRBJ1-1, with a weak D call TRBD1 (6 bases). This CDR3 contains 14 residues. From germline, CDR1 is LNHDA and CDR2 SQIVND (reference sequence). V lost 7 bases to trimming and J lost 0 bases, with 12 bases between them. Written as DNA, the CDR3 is TGTGCCAGTACCCTGGGACATCTGAACACTGAAGCTTTCTTT. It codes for CASTLGHLNTEAFF.

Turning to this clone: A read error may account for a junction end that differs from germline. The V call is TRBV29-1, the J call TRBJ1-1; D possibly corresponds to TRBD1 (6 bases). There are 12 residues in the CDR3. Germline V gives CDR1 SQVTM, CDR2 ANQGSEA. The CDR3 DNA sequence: TGCAGCGCTGAAGGGACATCCGGGCAAGCTTTCTTT. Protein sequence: CSAEGTSGQAFF.